The subject of this entry is one TCR beta chain. A single record per CDR3 protein comes from TCRdb applying MiXCR to the 5' RACE reads. In the table there are 60,000 to 80,000 distinct CDR3 sequences, 15% to 20% of which are singletons. The data are from a study of T cells of healthy individuals. The CDR3 loop spans 15 amino acids. The V end was cut by 0 bases, the J end by 0 bases, with 8 bases between. Germline CDR1 is MNHEY and CDR2 is SVGAGI. The chain couples TRBV6-5 to TRBJ1-1; D unresolved. The receptor comes from a human donor in good health. The CDR3 sequence: CASSYSRPLNTEAFF. The CDR3, as DNA: TGTGCCAGCAGTTACTCGCGGCCGCTGAACACTGAAGCTTTCTTT.